This entry describes one TCR beta chain. Its antigen remains undetermined. One end of the junction is discordant with germline, which a read error may explain. The same CDR3 also results from other DNA sequences found in this sample. The CDR3 regions of human TCRbeta chains were subjected to immunosequencing. In the paper's pipeline: TCRs in the repertoires were compared against a reference library of SARS-CoV-2-specific TCRs that had been generated with the MIRA antigen-specificity platform. Breadth was defined as the fraction of unique TCRs that were SARS-CoV-2-associated, and depth was defined as the fraction of total T cells that were SARS-CoV-2-associated. Using the MIRA data, each spike-specific TCR was assigned both to the spike region to which the TCR was reactive and to a CD4 or CD8 class. Log10-transformed breadth and depth values were compared by one-way ANOVA with Sidak's multiple comparisons tests. TCRdb's version of the immuneACCESS table is confined to in-frame rearrangements and falls short of the full clone set. An unresolved V gene accounts for under half of the shortfall where checked; the remainder is of unknown origin. The D gene and trimming were derived from the DNA, and the V and J assignments and clone size from that table. This sample gives roughly 80,000 clones in total; just over 90% of them show up just once. 5% to 6.5% of the sample belongs to the ten largest clones.

The germline V gene sets CDR1 to LGHNT and CDR2 to FRNRAP. Its CDR3 holds 15 amino acids, cysteine through phenylalanine. Only the CDR3 part of the read is kept: 45 bases, read in frame from the first base. Read against the paper, the sample's time point label means: baseline before first vaccination. The vaccinee samples were drawn from two UK trials, COV001 and COV002, one of which was a single-blind randomized controlled phase 2/3 trial testing AZD1222 (ChAdOx1 nCoV-19) in healthy adults. For TCRbeta chain sequencing, PBMC samples from trial participants were taken at day 0 and at day 28 after the second dose. The sample comes from a study of T cell responses to AZD1222 COVID-19 vaccine listed by TCRdb under 2021. With respect to the entire study: AZD1222 recipients whose second dose came at about 4 weeks and those whose second dose came at about 12 weeks were combined into one group, since spike-specific TCR depth and breadth did not differ between the two schedules. A total of 230 to 250 trial participants underwent TCR sequencing, of whom about 200 had received two doses of AZD1222 and 26 had received two doses of the MenACWY control vaccine. Enrollment into the trials was organized by age into subgroups of 18-55, 56-69 and 70-plus years, and those subgroups contained roughly 140, 27 and 60 TCR-sequenced participants, respectively.

Points the paper makes about the study in general: The 56-69-year group was small, and its depth increase did not reach significance, likely because of low power. The vaccine-associated CD4 TCRs covered the entire spike protein, and the dominant responses fell in regions 160-218 and 743-854. Epitopes outside the regions mutated in the B.1.351 and B.1.1.7 variants were reportedly recognized by nearly half of the unique spike-specific TCRs. No day 14 peak-response samples were available, so repertoires were characterized only after the peak T cell response. After two AZD1222 doses, both the breadth and the depth of spike-specific TCRs were significantly higher than at day 0 and than in MenACWY recipients. Participants were mostly white British, with more females than males. The authors suggested clonal diversity may have been underestimated. Only a handful of AZD1222 recipients were SARS-CoV-2 seropositive at baseline, limiting conclusions about previously exposed vaccinees.

The sequenced sample was peripheral blood, obtained on day 0 of AZD1222 vaccination. The clonotype was recovered from an adult in good health. The chain couples TRBV12-5 to TRBJ2-3; possibly the D gene is TRBD2, per 5 matching bases. This receptor carries the CDR3 CASGLTTTSTDTQYF. DNA sequence: TGCGCTAGTGGTTTGACTACTACCAGCACAGATACGCAGTATTTT.